This T cell receptor beta chain appears in the sequencing data of a study of blood T cell repertoires in COVID-19. Study-level information: Some COVID-19 samples were acute and others convalescent; all came from the United States, Italy and Spain. PBMCs, B-cell-depleted T cells, or T cells were the source of the cDNA or gDNA that made up the material.

CDR1 is MNHEY and CDR2 is SVGAGI in the germline V gene. This CDR3 comprises 15 residues. J was trimmed by 7 bases and V by 7 bases; bases with no gene match: 13. Per the authors' pipeline: Reference gene primer amplification yielded estimated nucleated cell counts. Repertoires were generated with immunoSEQ multiplex PCR, while TCRdb's copy carries only in-frame clones and drops some. Clone size and the V and J calls come from that table; the DNA yielded D and trimming. The sample has about 76,000 clones, approximately 80% seen once. This clone was seen a few times. The V gene is TRBV6-5, the J gene TRBJ1-2, with 9 bases fitting TRBD1. The source material was peripheral blood. This receptor was obtained from a woman in her fifties or sixties with acute or convalescent COVID-19. CDR3 amino acids: CASTQGVTGGVGYTF. CDR3 DNA: TGTGCCAGCACCCAAGGGGTGACAGGGGGGGTTGGCTACACCTTC.